The rows below give T cell receptor beta chains drawn from one sample of a study of OX40 agonist ivuxolimab in advanced cancers. The data were produced by immunoSEQ multiplex PCR, yet TCRdb's version contains in-frame clones alone and is incomplete. The data contain some 50,000 clones, almost 90% of them singletons. The sequenced sample was CD4+ or CD8+ T cells sorted from blood, obtained in a trial of the OX40 agonist ivuxolimab. Receptors were obtained from an adult with an advanced solid tumor such as melanoma, head and neck, liver or kidney cancer. Both conserved end residues are part of each CDR3. The D gene is left open where the match is weak. Some rows mark clone size as missing; the rest say once, few, many or name a class of expanded clone.

15 NA TRBJ2-7 TRBV4-1 NA CASSQLPAGVHEQYF TGCGCCAGCAGCCAACTCCCCGCAGGGGTCCACGAGCAGTACTTC
14 NA TRBJ1-1 TRBV19 NA CASSPQGRGTEAFF TGTGCCAGTAGCCCTCAGGGGCGAGGCACTGAAGCTTTCTTT
16 NA TRBJ1-3 TRBV5-4 NA CASSWSGTTSGNTIYF TGTGCCAGCAGCTGGTCCGGGACAACCTCTGGAAACACCATATATTTT
17 TRBD2 TRBJ2-1 TRBV19 once CASSPGTSGRFYNEQFF TGTGCCAGTAGTCCTGGGACTAGCGGGAGGTTTTACAATGAGCAGTTCTTC
14 TRBD1 TRBJ2-3 TRBV27 few CASRIQGAADTQYF TGTGCCAGCAGAATTCAGGGGGCGGCAGATACGCAGTATTTT
15 NA TRBJ2-7 TRBV18 NA CASSPGGPTTYEQYF TGTGCCAGCTCACCAGGGGGACCTACTACCTACGAGCAGTACTTC
19 TRBD2 TRBJ2-1 TRBV19 NA CASSPGLAGGRSGVNEQFF TGTGCCAGTAGTCCGGGACTAGCGGGAGGGAGATCCGGGGTCAATGAGCAGTTCTTC
11 NA TRBJ2-7 TRBV30 NA CAEGTAYEQYF TGTGCGGAGGGGACAGCCTACGAGCAGTACTTC
15 TRBD2 TRBJ2-5 TRBV7-7 NA CASSQNGLAQETQYF TGTGCTAGCAGCCAAAACGGACTAGCTCAAGAGACCCAGTACTTC
12 NA TRBJ2-1 TRBV18 NA CASSPGRNEQFF TGTGCCAGCTCACCGGGGCGCAATGAGCAGTTCTTC
14 NA TRBJ2-7 TRBV15 NA CATSRDHGRSEQYF TGTGCCACCAGCAGAGATCATGGTAGGAGCGAGCAGTACTTC
16 TRBD1 TRBJ1-1 TRBV28 once CASSSPTGSFSAEAFF TGTGCCAGCAGTTCCCCGACAGGGTCTTTCTCGGCTGAAGCTTTCTTT
14 NA TRBJ1-1 TRBV7-9 few CASSFGGILAEAFF TGTGCCAGCAGCTTCGGGGGGATTCTGGCTGAAGCTTTCTTT
14 NA TRBJ2-1 TRBV27 NA CASTRDPTYNEQFF TGTGCCAGCACCCGGGACCCAACCTACAATGAGCAGTTCTTC
19 TRBD2 TRBJ2-5 TRBV5-1 NA CASSLRGESTSGFQETQYF TGCGCCAGCAGCTTGAGGGGAGAGAGTACTAGCGGTTTCCAAGAGACCCAGTACTTC
15 NA TRBJ1-2 TRBV5-4 NA CASSARTNLVYGYTF TGTGCCAGCAGCGCAAGGACAAATCTGGTCTATGGCTACACCTTC
14 TRBD2 TRBJ2-1 TRBV29-1 NA CSGSRLAGNNEQFF TGCAGCGGTTCCCGACTAGCGGGAAACAATGAGCAGTTCTTC
15 NA TRBJ2-2 TRBV9 NA CASSVVGGLTGELFF TGTGCCAGCAGCGTAGTTGGAGGCCTGACCGGGGAGCTGTTTTTT
14 TRBD2 TRBJ2-7 TRBV5-1 NA CASSLDAGGGEQYF TGCGCCAGCAGCTTGGATGCGGGAGGGGGCGAGCAGTACTTC
15 NA TRBJ1-1 TRBV9 NA CASSVGRERATEAFF TGTGCCAGCAGCGTAGGGCGGGAAAGGGCCACTGAAGCTTTCTTT
14 NA TRBJ1-2 TRBV27 NA CASSAQYVNYGYTF TGTGCCAGCAGTGCACAGTACGTCAACTATGGCTACACCTTC
18 NA TRBJ1-1 TRBV28 NA CASSFHGVGTEFDTEAFF TGTGCCAGCAGTTTTCATGGCGTGGGCACCGAGTTCGACACTGAAGCTTTCTTT
14 NA TRBJ1-5 TRBV19 NA CASRRREDNQPQHF TGTGCCAGTCGCCGACGGGAGGACAATCAGCCCCAGCATTTT
12 NA TRBJ1-1 TRBV10-3 NA CAISESVQEAFF TGTGCCATCAGTGAGTCGGTACAGGAGGCTTTCTTT
13 NA TRBJ2-7 TRBV4-2 once CASSWDPAYEQYF TGTGCCAGCAGCTGGGACCCCGCCTACGAGCAGTACTTC
15 TRBD1 TRBJ1-2 TRBV28 NA CASSLSTGGSDGYTF TGTGCCAGCAGTCTGTCGACAGGGGGTTCTGATGGCTACACCTTC
11 NA TRBJ2-2 TRBV20-1 NA CSAFYTGELFF TGCAGTGCCTTTTACACCGGGGAGCTGTTTTTT
15 TRBD2 TRBJ2-2 TRBV5-4 once CASSPGTSGTGELFF TGTGCCAGCAGCCCTGGGACTAGCGGGACCGGGGAGCTGTTTTTT
13 TRBD2 TRBJ2-5 TRBV19 NA CASSGGARETQYF TGTGCCAGTAGCGGGGGGGCCAGGGAGACCCAGTACTTC
14 NA TRBJ2-7 TRBV30 NA CAWGTPGRGYEQYF TGTGCCTGGGGAACACCGGGACGGGGCTACGAGCAGTACTTC
13 NA TRBJ1-1 TRBV5-1 NA CASSLGGNTEAFF TGCGCCAGCAGCTTGGGGGGGAACACTGAAGCTTTCTTT
13 NA TRBJ1-2 TRBV30 NA CAWSGQGLDGYTF TGTGCCTGGAGCGGGCAGGGCCTCGATGGCTACACCTTC